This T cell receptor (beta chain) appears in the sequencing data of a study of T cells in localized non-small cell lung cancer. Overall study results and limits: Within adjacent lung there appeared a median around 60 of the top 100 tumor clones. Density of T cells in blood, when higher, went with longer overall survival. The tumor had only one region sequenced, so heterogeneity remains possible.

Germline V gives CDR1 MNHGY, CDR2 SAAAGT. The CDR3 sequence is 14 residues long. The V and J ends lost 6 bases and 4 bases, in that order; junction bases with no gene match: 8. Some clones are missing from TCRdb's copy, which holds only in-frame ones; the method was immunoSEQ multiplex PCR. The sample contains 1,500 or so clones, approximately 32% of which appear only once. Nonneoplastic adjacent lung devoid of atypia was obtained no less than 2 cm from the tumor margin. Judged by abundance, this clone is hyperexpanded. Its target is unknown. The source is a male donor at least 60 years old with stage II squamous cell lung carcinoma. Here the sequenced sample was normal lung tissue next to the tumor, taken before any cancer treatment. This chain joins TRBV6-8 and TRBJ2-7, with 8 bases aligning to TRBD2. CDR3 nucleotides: TGTGCCAGCAGACCCGGGAGGGAGAAGTACGAGCAGTACTTC. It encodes CASRPGREKYEQYF.